Shown below are 4 T cell receptor beta chains from a single sample sequenced in a study of breast tumors, draining lymph nodes, adjacent tissues. Each CDR3 protein is one row after TCRdb ran MiXCR on the multiplex PCR reads. The data show 17,000 or so distinct CDR3 sequences, with about 60% seen just once and approximately 21% held by the top ten. Material for sequencing was tumor-adjacent breast tissue. Every receptor here comes from a female donor with breast cancer. Some clones in this sample may be carry-over from other donors' samples.

This clonotype has ten or more counts. This could be a read error, since a much larger clone is one nucleotide away. The chain combines TRBV20-1 with TRBJ1-2; a possible D gene is TRBD1 (5 bases). The CDR3 spans 13 residues. Germline V lookup: CDR1 DFQATT, CDR2 SNEGSKA (reference sequence). The CDR3 here is CSANQGGNYAYTF. As DNA, the CDR3 is TGCAGTGCTAACCAGGGAGGAAACTATGCCTACACCTTC.

This clonotype was seen a few times. The V and J genes are TRBV4-1 and TRBJ1-5, with TRBD1 matching over 8 bases. J was trimmed by 5 bases and V by 4 bases; bases with no gene match: 7. In germline, CDR1 is MGHRA, CDR2 YSYEKL. The CDR3 is 15 residues long. The CDR3 region is CASSPQGGQDQPQHF. The CDR3 DNA reads as TGCGCCAGCAGCCCACAGGGGGGTCAGGATCAGCCCCAGCATTTT.

There are many counts of this clonotype. A clone one base away is much larger, so this may be a read error. The rearrangement joins TRBV6-4 to TRBJ2-1; 7 bases agree with TRBD2. The CDR3 spans 16 residues. CDR1 and CDR2 (germline): MRHNA, SNTAGT. Trimming took 5 bases from V and 6 from J; bases not matched to a gene: 13. The CDR3 protein is CASSQTGTKGSNEQFF. In DNA, the CDR3 is TGTGCCAGCAGTCAAACCGGGACTAAGGGCTCCAATGAGCAGTTCTTC.

The chain uses TRBV24-1 and TRBJ1-2, with 9 bases that match TRBD1. This CDR3 spans 12 amino acids. V gave up 10 bases and J gave up 7 bases; unmatched junction bases: 6. CDR1 KGHDR and CDR2 SFDVKD come from the germline V gene. The CDR3 coding sequence is TGTGCCACAGGGGACAGGGTTGCTGGCTACACCTTC. This translates into CATGDRVAGYTF.